The 2 T cell receptor beta chains below were found in one sample sequenced in a study of cytomegalovirus exposure and HLA in healthy donors. PCR employed 60 Vbeta and 13 Jbeta primers. Assay used: immunoSEQ multiplex PCR; TCRdb lists only in-frame clones, some missing. The sample yields roughly 220,000 clones, of which the top ten take up 0.95% to 1.3%. Sequencing was performed on PBMCs. The origin of the receptors is a girl between 2 and 10 years old in good health and CMV-seropositive.

The rearrangement joins TRBV6-5 to TRBJ2-3; 9 bases map to TRBD2. J lost 2 bases, V lost 5 bases, and 5 bases had no gene match. The CDR3 is 15 amino acids. CDR1 and CDR2 from the germline V gene are MNHEY and SVGAGI. The CDR3 region has the DNA TGTGCCAGCAGTCCATTAGCGGGAGACACAGATACGCAGTATTTT. This translates into CASSPLAGDTDTQYF.

The CDR3 DNA reads as TGTGCCAGCAGCTTTTCGGGTAACACAGATACGCAGTATTTT. This sequence encodes CASSFSGNTDTQYF. The V and J genes are TRBV5-4 and TRBJ2-3; no firm D call. V was shortened by 2 bases and J by 2 bases, with 9 bases between the two germline ends. Germline V gene lookup returns CDR1 SGHNT and CDR2 YYREEE (reference sequence). The CDR3 extends over 14 amino acids. The variable domain in full, with the rest retrieved from reference TRBV5-4 and TRBJ2-3, is ETGVTQSPTHLIKTRGQQVTLRCSSQSGHNTVSWYQQALGQGPQFIFQYYREEENGRGNFPPRFSGLQFPNYSSELNVNALELDDSALYLCASSFSGNTDTQYFGPGTRLTVL.